The source of this T cell receptor beta chain is a study of cytomegalovirus exposure and HLA in healthy donors. Background on the study: The roughly 120 validation repertoires, a later analysis reported, used the same platform as the roughly 730 repertoires from the first cohort.

Turning to this clone: As yet, its antigen is unknown.

Clones were read by immunoSEQ multiplex PCR, and TCRdb kept only the in-frame ones, dropping some. Of some 250,000 clones detected, 90% appear once; the ten largest clones hold roughly 3%. Broader study findings: The study found most TCR sequences rare, yet found some public TCRs in many donors. It was reportedly the case that the classifier diagnosed cytomegalovirus status with high specificity and sensitivity. TCR beta chains numbering more than 150 were designated cytomegalovirus-associated.

Germline V gene lookup returns CDR1 MNHEY and CDR2 SMNVEV (reference sequence). This CDR3 comprises 18 residues. The V segment lost 0 bases and the J segment 0 bases; nucleotides outside the gene matches: 6. The gene calls are TRBV27 and TRBJ1-5; 9 bases map to TRBD1. What was sequenced was PBMCs. This TCR came from a woman younger than 45 in good health and CMV-seronegative. CDR3 region: CASSLSGQGLYSNQPQHF. In DNA form, the CDR3 reads TGTGCCAGCAGTTTATCGGGACAGGGCCTATATAGCAATCAGCCCCAGCATTTT.